Given below is one T cell receptor (beta chain) in context. The target antigen is unknown. The entry originates in a study of CD8+ T cells in alopecia areata. Background on the study: The study gave treated patients oral tofacitinib at 5 to 10 mg twice daily. Dosing with tofacitinib proceeded for 6 to 18 months, followed by 6 months off drug.

RNA, once extracted, was reverse transcribed into cDNA for use as the sequencing template. The method was immunoSEQ multiplex PCR; TCRdb's version includes in-frame clones alone and lacks a portion of them. The table records some 110,000 clones, roughly two fifths of them present only once. J was trimmed by 2 bases and V by 4 bases; bases with no gene match: 3. This CDR3 contains 16 residues. Germline loops: CDR1 LGHNA, CDR2 YSLEER. General study findings and limits: Against the mouse data, patients shared TCRs less clearly, possibly for HLA reasons. Alphabeta T cells residing in normal skin are also sequenced in scalp samples.

Sequencing was performed on CD4+ T cells sorted from blood. The V call is TRBV4-3, the J call TRBJ2-5; TRBD2 agrees at 14 bases. This TCR came from a human donor with alopecia areata. CDR3 in amino acids: CASSRTSGGHQETQYF. In DNA, the CDR3 is TGCGCCAGCAGCCGGACTAGCGGGGGGCATCAAGAGACCCAGTACTTC.